This T cell receptor beta chain was sequenced in a study of T cells in Graves' hyperthyroidism and ophthalmopathy. For the study at large: Before any treatment, at initial diagnosis, peripheral blood was collected.

RNA transcripts yielded amplified TCR beta CDR3 regions. During a first-round RT-PCR of the TCR CDR3, the HTBI primer set was used. TCRdb reprocessed the multiplex PCR reads via MiXCR and lists one record per CDR3 protein. The sample shows approximately 520,000 distinct CDR3 sequences, less than 25% of them seen only once. Exclusions: uncontrolled infection, other autoimmune disease, pregnancy, lactation. The authors obtained PBMCs from 10 ml of fresh peripheral blood. Points from the study as a whole: Ophthalmopathy and stable hyperthyroidism were told apart by a 13 V-J model.

A note on this clonotype: Antigen specificity is unknown.

The CDR3 has 12 amino acids. The V gene's germline CDR1 is SEHNR and CDR2 FQNEAQ (reference sequence). V was trimmed by 4 bases and J by 6 bases, leaving 10 bases between them. Sequencing was performed on blood. The V call is TRBV7-9, the J call TRBJ2-7; weak D call: TRBD1 (5 bases). This clonotype originated in a woman aged 25 to 39 with Graves' ophthalmopathy. The CDR3 reads CASSSRVFEQYF. For the CDR3, the DNA is TGTGCCAGCAGCTCCAGGGTTTTCGAGCAGTACTTC.